This record concerns one TCR beta chain sequence. This clonotype has only a few counts. Its recognized antigen is unknown. Base qualities are not at hand, and no much larger clone is one base apart. The instrument given in TCRdb is Illumina HiSeq 1500. Using fastp at Q25 and MiXCR, TCRdb reprocessed the public reads and kept productive beta chains. Entries are consolidated by CDR3 protein sequence, retaining the most common genes and DNA. Present in this sample are a few hundred thousand distinct CDR3 sequences, 18% of which were seen just once. The ten largest clonotypes hold 8.7% of the sample. This sample is drawn from a study of T cell repertoires in cytomegalovirus infection (dated by TCRdb to about 2019). About the full investigation: Donor HLA type was relevant to the analysis, as public TCR beta signatures indicated carriage of CMV infection together with the matching HLA type. Broader findings and caveats from the paper: In the ex vivo response, HLA-C-restricted CMV-specific TCR beta clonotypes were dominant, and in two of eight donors the single most frequent clonotype came from this HLA-C-restricted group. In both this cohort and an independent 352-donor cohort, the cumulative frequency of public TCR beta family members distinguished carriers of CMV infection plus the relevant HLA type.

Measured from the cysteine to the phenylalanine, the CDR3 is 14 residues long. Here the CDR3 DNA is all that survives: 42 bases in frame from base 1. V loses 5 bases of germline sequence and J loses 2 bases, and the interval between the two ends is 11 bases. From a lookup of the germline V gene, CDR1 and CDR2 are SNHLY and FYNNEI. Material for sequencing was PBMCs. The clonotype originates from a human donor in good health (CMV status not recorded). Some clones in this sample may be carry-over from other donors' samples. Recombination connected TRBV2 to TRBJ2-3; the D gene is perhaps TRBD2, from 5 matching bases. The sequenced DNA is TGTGCCAGCAGTCTCAGCGGCTTCACAGATACGCAGTATTTT. Its translation reads: CASSLSGFTDTQYF.